The rows below give T cell receptor beta chains drawn from one sample of a study of shared clonotypes between healthy human individuals. TCRdb's table, derived via immunoSEQ multiplex PCR, lists solely in-frame clones and lacks some. The sample records 2 million to 2.5 million clones, over 85% being singletons. The sequencing input was naive CD4+ T cells sorted from blood. The receptors come from a man between 18 and 29 years old in good health. Each CDR3 is given with its conserved first and last residue. D genes are given only for firm matches. A row's size may be missing; if present it is once, few, many or a size class.

CDR3nt,CDR3aa,abundance,j_gene,v_gene,d_gene
TGTGCCAGCAGCTTGGGGACTAGCGGGATTAATGAGCAGTTCTTC,CASSLGTSGINEQFF,.,TRBJ2-1,TRBV7-8,TRBD2
TGTGCCAGCACCTTAACCCCTTCTAGCGGGGGGCGGGACGAGCAGTACTTC,CASTLTPSSGGRDEQYF,.,TRBJ2-7,TRBV7-9,TRBD2
TGTGCCAGCAGCTCCACGTACAGGGGAACGAGCTCTGGAAACACCATATATTTT,CASSSTYRGTSSGNTIYF,.,TRBJ1-3,TRBV5-6,TRBD1
TGCGCCAGCAGCCTCGACAGAAATAATTCACCCCTCCACTTT,CASSLDRNNSPLHF,.,TRBJ1-6,TRBV5-1,.
TGTGCCAGCTCACCACAAGTGGCCCGCCCGGGCTCCTATAATTCACCCCTCCACTTT,CASSPQVARPGSYNSPLHF,.,TRBJ1-6,TRBV18,.
TGTGCCAGCAGCTTAGTGGACAGGGGGCGGTCCGGGGAGCTGTTTTTT,CASSLVDRGRSGELFF,.,TRBJ2-2,TRBV7-2,TRBD1
TGTGCTAGTGGTTTGGCTAGCGGATACTACGAGCAGTACTTC,CASGLASGYYEQYF,.,TRBJ2-7,TRBV12-5,TRBD2
TGTGCCAGCAGCCGGACGCCCCGGGGGAACACTGAAGCTTTCTTT,CASSRTPRGNTEAFF,.,TRBJ1-1,TRBV5-6,.
TGCGCCAGCAGCCCCCCCGCAGCGTCGGATACGCAGTATTTT,CASSPPAASDTQYF,.,TRBJ2-3,TRBV5-1,.
TGTGCCAGCACCCTACCCTGGACGGGGAACACTGAAGCTTTCTTT,CASTLPWTGNTEAFF,.,TRBJ1-1,TRBV6-1,.
TGTGCCAGCAGTTGGGGGAAGGGACAATTAAATCAGCCCCAGCATTTT,CASSWGKGQLNQPQHF,.,TRBJ1-5,TRBV28,.
TGTGCCAGTAGTATAGGTCGGACTAACTATGGCTACACCTTC,CASSIGRTNYGYTF,.,TRBJ1-2,TRBV19,.
TGTGCCACAGACCGGGACAGAAGCACAGATACGCAGTATTTT,CATDRDRSTDTQYF,.,TRBJ2-3,TRBV27,TRBD1
TGTGCCAGCAGCTTAGCTGGGTTCCGATCGGGGGCATATGAGCAGTTCTTC,CASSLAGFRSGAYEQFF,.,TRBJ2-1,TRBV7-6,.
TGTGCCAGCAGATCCAGTGATCAGCCCCAGCATTTT,CASRSSDQPQHF,.,TRBJ1-5,TRBV6-1,.
TGTGCCAGCAGCGCGGACAGGGTCAACGAAAAACTGTTTTTT,CASSADRVNEKLFF,.,TRBJ1-4,TRBV6-5,TRBD1
TGTGCCAGCACCCCAGACCACAGGGGTGATGGCTACACCTTC,CASTPDHRGDGYTF,.,TRBJ1-2,TRBV9,TRBD1
TGTGCCAGCAGCGATAGGTTGCAAGGGGACACTGAAGCTTTCTTT,CASSDRLQGDTEAFF,.,TRBJ1-1,TRBV7-9,.
TGTGCCAGCAGCAGGGAGGGAGGGCCGTGGAATGAGCAGTTCTTC,CASSREGGPWNEQFF,.,TRBJ2-1,TRBV5-4,TRBD2
TGTGCCAGCAGCAGACTAGCGGGGGTTAATGAGCAGTTCTTC,CASSRLAGVNEQFF,once,TRBJ2-1,TRBV5-4,TRBD2
TGTGCCTGGACCCGCGACACCGGACGCCAAGAGACCCAGTACTTC,CAWTRDTGRQETQYF,once,TRBJ2-5,TRBV30,.
TGTGCTAGTGGTGGGGGGCAGGGTTTGGATACGCAGTATTTT,CASGGGQGLDTQYF,.,TRBJ2-3,TRBV12-5,.
TGTGCCAGCAGCCCCGGGACAGGGGTGGGCTACGAGCAGTACTTC,CASSPGTGVGYEQYF,.,TRBJ2-7,TRBV9,TRBD1
TGTGCCAGCAGTGAATACCCTAGGGCCTACAATGAGCAGTTCTTC,CASSEYPRAYNEQFF,.,TRBJ2-1,TRBV25-1,.
TGTGCCAGCAGCTCCCTGAGGTATTCTGAAGCTTTCTTT,CASSSLRYSEAFF,.,TRBJ1-1,TRBV7-9,.
TGTGCCAGCAGGATTGGAGGGGGATTGGCGGATACGCAGTATTTT,CASRIGGGLADTQYF,.,TRBJ2-3,TRBV6-6,.
TGTGCCAGCAGCTTGAGGACAGCTAAAGAGACCCAGTACTTC,CASSLRTAKETQYF,.,TRBJ2-5,TRBV5-6,.
TGTGCCAGCAGTGAAGGTTGGGGACAAACTACCGGGGAGCTGTTTTTT,CASSEGWGQTTGELFF,.,TRBJ2-2,TRBV6-1,.
TGTGCCAGCTCACCATTAAGTCAAGAGACCCAGTACTTC,CASSPLSQETQYF,once,TRBJ2-5,TRBV18,.
TGTGCCAGCAGCTTAGCGGGACAGGGTATCACTGAAGCTTTCTTT,CASSLAGQGITEAFF,.,TRBJ1-1,TRBV7-2,TRBD1
TGCGCCAGCAGCTTGGTCACAGGGCCAGACACTGAAGCTTTCTTT,CASSLVTGPDTEAFF,.,TRBJ1-1,TRBV5-1,.
TGTGCCAGCAGTGAATCACGGACTAACTATGGCTACACCTTC,CASSESRTNYGYTF,.,TRBJ1-2,TRBV6-1,.
TGTGCCAGCAGTAGTCGACTTGAGCAGTACTTC,CASSSRLEQYF,.,TRBJ2-7,TRBV28,.
TGTGCCAGTAGTCTGCGGAAGGAAGATACGCAGTATTTT,CASSLRKEDTQYF,.,TRBJ2-3,TRBV19,.
TGTGCCAGCTCACCGATAGCGACTGCCTACGAGCAGTACTTC,CASSPIATAYEQYF,few,TRBJ2-7,TRBV18,.
TGTGCCAGCAGCCTCGGTTTGGGGGTCGGTGATTCACCCCTCCACTTT,CASSLGLGVGDSPLHF,.,TRBJ1-6,TRBV7-3,.
TGTGCCAGCAGCTTGGGCGGTTCAGGCAATCAGCCCCAGCATTTT,CASSLGGSGNQPQHF,once,TRBJ1-5,TRBV5-6,.
TGTGCCAGCAGTTTAGGTCGGCGGGGCAACCCCTACGAGCAGTACTTC,CASSLGRRGNPYEQYF,.,TRBJ2-7,TRBV28,.
TGTGCCAGCAGCTTAGTCGCCAGCCGGTCAGATACGCAGTATTTT,CASSLVASRSDTQYF,.,TRBJ2-3,TRBV11-2,.
TGTGCCTGGAAAAAGGTCACTAGCGGGAGTGAGACCCAGTACTTC,CAWKKVTSGSETQYF,.,TRBJ2-5,TRBV30,TRBD2
TGCAGCGTTGTAGGGAACACTGAAGCTTTCTTT,CSVVGNTEAFF,.,TRBJ1-1,TRBV29-1,.
TGTGCCAGCACCACAGGGGGCTGGCGCACAGATACGCAGTATTTT,CASTTGGWRTDTQYF,once,TRBJ2-3,TRBV28,TRBD1
TGTGCCAGCATTGCACAGGGTCGGGAAAAACTGTTTTTT,CASIAQGREKLFF,.,TRBJ1-4,TRBV6-6,.
TGTGCCAGCAGCCTAAACAGGGTTGGCAATGAGCAGTTCTTC,CASSLNRVGNEQFF,.,TRBJ2-1,TRBV11-3,.
TGCAGCGTTGCACAGCTCCCCTACGAGCAGTACTTC,CSVAQLPYEQYF,once,TRBJ2-7,TRBV29-1,.
TGTGCCAGCAGCTTAGGTGGGACAGGGGGTCGTTTCACCGGGGAGCTGTTTTTT,CASSLGGTGGRFTGELFF,.,TRBJ2-2,TRBV7-8,TRBD1
TGTGCCAGCAGCCCGGTCGGCGGGAATGAGCAGTTCTTC,CASSPVGGNEQFF,.,TRBJ2-1,TRBV5-4,.
TGCAGCTCCGGTAGAGCGGAAGAGACCCAGTACTTC,CSSGRAEETQYF,.,TRBJ2-5,TRBV29-1,.
TGTGCCAGCAGTTTAACAGGGGTTAGCAATCAGCCCCAGCATTTT,CASSLTGVSNQPQHF,.,TRBJ1-5,TRBV28,TRBD1
TGTGCCAGCAGTTACTCAGCGGGAGGGATTAACAATGAGCAGTTCTTC,CASSYSAGGINNEQFF,.,TRBJ2-1,TRBV6-6,TRBD2
TGTGCCATCAAACCGGGACTCTACACCGGGGAGCTGTTTTTT,CAIKPGLYTGELFF,.,TRBJ2-2,TRBV10-3,.
TGTGCCTGGAGTGTAGGGGGACAGGGGCTGTGGCGTGGCTACACCTTC,CAWSVGGQGLWRGYTF,.,TRBJ1-2,TRBV30,TRBD1